Presented here are 24 T cell receptor beta chains from one specimen sequenced in a study of T-cell reconstitution after alpha-beta-depleted transplantation in children. Library preparation (for TCRbeta) was performed with unique molecular identifiers. TCRdb re-called the PCR reads with MiXCR, one entry per CDR3 protein. The profile shows around 130,000 distinct CDR3 sequences, 9.5% to 10% of them singletons. The input for sequencing was PBMCs, mostly from graft donor cells, taken 180 days after TCRalphabeta/CD19-depleted stem cell transplant. The receptors were gathered from a girl less than two years old who had a stem cell transplant for combined immunodeficiency, so the T cells may come from the graft donor.

This clonotype has ten or more counts. This chain joins TRBV6-5 and TRBJ1-2; a weak D match, TRBD1 (5 bases). The CDR3 spans 13 residues. From germline, CDR1 is MNHEY and CDR2 SVGAGI. V shed 0 bases and J shed 11 bases, with 13 bases lying between them. The CDR3 sequence is CASSYSRQGIYTF. The DNA for the CDR3 is TGTGCCAGCAGTTACTCGCGGCAGGGAATTTACACCTTC.

This rearrangement joins TRBV30 to TRBJ1-3; D is uncertain. The CDR3 has 17 amino acids. Per the germline V gene, CDR1 is GTSNPN and CDR2 is SVGIG (reference sequence). V shed 0 bases and J shed 0 bases, with 15 bases lying between them. CDR3 nucleotide sequence: TGTGCCTGGAGTGTACTCCCGTCAGCCCGCTCTGGAAACACCATATATTTT. It codes for CAWSVLPSARSGNTIYF.

In this sample, this clonotype turned up many times. The V gene is TRBV10-3, the J gene TRBJ1-3; D is uncertain. The length of the CDR3 is 16 residues. The germline V gene encodes CDR1 ENHRY and CDR2 SYGVKD. Deletions cut 2 bases from V and 1 base from J, with 12 bases between. CDR3 region: CAISEVPVRSGNTIYF. CDR3 nucleotide sequence: TGTGCCATCAGTGAGGTCCCGGTTAGATCTGGAAACACCATATATTTT.

The chain employs TRBV7-2 and TRBJ2-7; possibly TRBD1 or TRBD2 for D (6 bases each). The CDR3 length is 14 residues. V was cut by 7 bases and J by 5 bases, with 18 bases left in between. Germline-derived CDR1 and CDR2 are SGHTA and FQGNSA. The CDR3 coding sequence is TGTGCCAGCACCCGGAGGGGGGCCAGGAACGAGCAGTACTTC. Translation: CASTRRGARNEQYF. The entire variable domain, with the rest obtained from reference TRBV7-2 and TRBJ2-7, is as follows: GAGVSQSPSNKVTEKGKDVELRCDPISGHTALYWYRQSLGQGLEFLIYFQGNSAPDKSGLPSDRFSAERTGGSVSTLTIQRTQQEDSAVYLCASTRRGARNEQYFGPGTRLTVT.

The chain couples TRBV12-3 or TRBV12-4 to TRBJ1-6, with a weak D call TRBD1 (6 bases). Trimming stripped 0 bases from V and 0 bases from J, with 21 bases between. CDR3 size: 21 residues. The chain's CDR3 is CASSLAIRGTFRSSYNSPLHF. CDR3 DNA sequence: TGTGCCAGCAGTTTAGCGATAAGGGGGACTTTTCGGAGCTCCTATAATTCACCCCTCCACTTT.

This chain uses TRBV15 with TRBJ2-1; no clear D gene. Trimming left V 0 bases short and J 4 bases short, with 10 bases between. The CDR3 sequence is 15 residues long. Germline V lookup: CDR1 LNHNV, CDR2 YYDKDF (reference sequence). The CDR3 nucleotides read TGTGCCACCAGCAGAGATGCGTTGGCTTACAATGAGCAGTTCTTC. Translation gives CATSRDALAYNEQFF. Full variable domain (missing parts from reference TRBV15 and TRBJ2-1): DAMVIQNPRYQVTQFGKPVTLSCSQTLNHNVMYWYQQKSSQAPKLLFHYYDKDFNNEADTPDNFQSRRPNTSFCFLDIRSPGLGDTAMYLCATSRDALAYNEQFFGPGTRLTVL.

V and J are TRBV6-1 and TRBJ2-1; no firm D call. Trimming stripped 1 base from V and 8 bases from J, with 6 bases between. The CDR3 consists of 12 residues. Germline V gene data show CDR1 as MNHNS and CDR2 as SASEGT. The CDR3 loop is CASSEGVDEQFF. The CDR3 DNA follows: TGTGCCAGCAGTGAAGGGGTGGATGAGCAGTTCTTC.

This clonotype has just a few counts. J is TRBJ2-2 and V is TRBV10-3; 7 bases are a match to TRBD1. There are 14 residues in the CDR3. CDR1 is ENHRY, CDR2 SYGVKD, per germline. The V gene end was trimmed by 7 bases and the J gene end by 3 bases; junction bases not matched to a gene: 5. The CDR3 protein is CAIKGQIHTGELFF. The CDR3 coding sequence is TGTGCCATCAAGGGACAGATACACACCGGGGAGCTGTTTTTT.

This clonotype was observed a handful of times. The V and J genes are TRBV11-2 and TRBJ1-5; maybe TRBD1 (5 bases). The CDR3 extends over 18 amino acids. Germline lookup yields CDR1 SGHAT and CDR2 FQNNGV. V shed 1 base and J shed 0 bases, with 16 bases lying between them. The CDR3 is CASSLVRPGDHSNQPQHF. The CDR3 region has the DNA TGTGCCAGCAGCTTAGTTAGGCCCGGGGACCATAGCAATCAGCCCCAGCATTTT. The whole variable domain, filled in from reference TRBV11-2 and TRBJ1-5, reads EAGVAQSPRYKIIEKRQSVAFWCNPISGHATLYWYQQILGQGPKLLIQFQNNGVVDDSQLPKDRFSAERLKGVDSTLKIQPAKLEDSAVYLCASSLVRPGDHSNQPQHFGDGTRLSIL.

The chain joins TRBV29-1 to TRBJ2-7; tentative D call: TRBD1 (5 bases). The CDR3 consists of 14 residues. Germline V gene sequence: CDR1 SQVTM, CDR2 ANQGSEA. Trimming pared 5 bases from V and 7 bases from J, leaving 21 bases between. Written as DNA, the CDR3 is TGCAGCGTTCTCTCCTCTACCAGGGCTTGGGAGCAGTACTTC. Protein sequence: CSVLSSTRAWEQYF.

This clonotype was counted at least ten times. This chain joins TRBV12-3 or TRBV12-4 and TRBJ2-2; TRBD2 matches 7 bases. The CDR3 covers 15 residues. J was trimmed by 8 bases and V by 4 bases; bases with no gene match: 10. CDR3 DNA: TGTGCCAGCAGTTACATAGCGGGTGGATCAGGGGAGCTGTTTTTT. Residues: CASSYIAGGSGELFF.

There are a few counts of this clonotype. J is TRBJ2-6 and V is TRBV6-2 or TRBV6-3; 8 bases agree with TRBD1. The CDR3 has 18 amino acids. V trimming: 5 bases; J trimming: 1 base; junction bases outside the gene matches: 10. From germline, CDR1 is MNHEY and CDR2 SVGEGT. CDR3 sequence reads: CASSKSGTGVSGANVLTF. Here the CDR3 DNA reads TGTGCCAGCAGTAAGTCCGGGACAGGTGTTTCTGGGGCCAACGTCCTGACTTTC.

This clonotype has only a few counts. The chain has TRBV20-1 and TRBJ1-1, with 8 bases fitting TRBD1. The CDR3 totals 16 residues. CDR1 is DFQATT, CDR2 SNEGSKA, per germline (reference sequence). V shed 6 bases, J shed 1 base, and the junction held 13 bases outside the gene matches. CDR3 sequence: CSAPGGLTRKNTEAFF. The CDR3 nucleotides read TGCAGTGCCCCAGGGGGCCTGACGAGGAAGAACACTGAAGCTTTCTTT.

J is TRBJ2-7 and V is TRBV6-2 or TRBV6-3; TRBD1 matches at 9 bases. Germline CDR1 MNHEY, CDR2 SVGEGT. This CDR3 contains 19 residues. J gave up 6 bases and V 6 bases, and 24 bases lay outside the gene matches. The CDR3 here is CASRTRTGTGKPLGSEQYF. The DNA of the CDR3 is TGTGCCAGCAGAACCAGGACAGGGACAGGGAAGCCCCTTGGAAGCGAGCAGTACTTC.

This clonotype was seen at least ten times. The chain is built from TRBV7-2 and TRBJ1-5, with a tentative D call TRBD1 (5 bases). Per germline, CDR1 SGHTA and CDR2 FQGNSA. The CDR3 is made up of 16 amino acids. V dropped 5 bases and J dropped 2 bases, with 16 bases sitting between them. CDR3 sequence reads: CASSLDGDGGNQPQHF. The CDR3 bases are TGTGCCAGCAGCCTGGATGGGGACGGGGGCAATCAGCCCCAGCATTTT.

The V and J genes are TRBV5-1 and TRBJ2-1, with unresolved D. The CDR3 is made up of 12 amino acids. V was shortened by 2 bases and J by 6 bases, with 6 bases between the two germline ends. In germline, CDR1 is SGHRS, CDR2 YFSETQ. The CDR3 loop is CASSLVLNEQFF. The CDR3 region has the DNA TGCGCCAGCAGCTTAGTGCTCAATGAGCAGTTCTTC.

The table lists this clonotype with a few counts. The V and J genes are TRBV5-1 and TRBJ2-7; 9 bases match TRBD1. V shed 4 bases, J shed 4 bases, and the junction held 9 bases outside the gene matches. The CDR3 runs to 15 residues. The germline CDR1 and CDR2 sequences are SGHRS and YFSETQ. The CDR3 bases are TGCGCCAGCAGCCATCCGGGACAGGGAAAGTACGAGCAGTACTTC. It encodes CASSHPGQGKYEQYF.

The rearrangement joins TRBV29-1 to TRBJ2-7; 10 bases are a match to TRBD1. V lost 4 bases to trimming and J lost 4 bases; unmatched junction nucleotides: 10. The V gene's germline CDR1 is SQVTM and CDR2 ANQGSEA. This CDR3 comprises 15 residues. The CDR3 DNA reads as TGCAGCGTTGTCTACGGGGACAGGGGAAGATACGAGCAGTACTTC. Translation gives CSVVYGDRGRYEQYF.

A few counts support this clonotype. The chain uses TRBV12-3 or TRBV12-4 and TRBJ2-1, with TRBD2 matching over 8 bases. The J segment lost 7 bases and the V segment lost 3 bases, leaving 14 bases of the junction unmatched. The CDR3 sequence is 17 residues long. The CDR3 region has the DNA TGTGCCAGCAGTTTGCGGGGGAACGGGAGGGCCCCTAATGAGCAGTTCTTC. It specifies CASSLRGNGRAPNEQFF.

The V gene is TRBV29-1, the J gene TRBJ2-1; 7 positions agree with TRBD1. Germline V gene sequence: CDR1 SQVTM, CDR2 ANQGSEA. Trimming cost V 4 bases and J 4 bases; bases outside gene matches: 4. CDR3 size: 13 residues. CDR3 residues: CSVAGQYYNEQFF. DNA of the CDR3: TGCAGCGTTGCGGGACAGTATTACAATGAGCAGTTCTTC.

This chain uses TRBV4-3 with TRBJ2-3; no definite D call. This CDR3 has 15 residues. Germline V gene data show CDR1 as LGHNA and CDR2 as YSLEER. Trimming removed 0 bases at V and 4 bases at J, with 11 bases between. DNA for the CDR3: TGCGCCAGCAGCCAAGAAGGAAGGATTCCAGATACGCAGTATTTT. Encoded protein: CASSQEGRIPDTQYF.

The chain recombines TRBV5-1 with TRBJ2-7, with TRBD1 identical over 9 bases. The CDR3 totals 17 residues. V lost 5 bases and J lost 1; bases outside the gene matches: 13. Germline values: CDR1 SGHRS, CDR2 YFSETQ. The CDR3 protein is CASRMGYRGQGSYEQYF. CDR3 coding DNA: TGCGCCAGCAGAATGGGGTACAGGGGGCAAGGTTCCTACGAGCAGTACTTC.

This clonotype turned up a few times. The gene calls are TRBV20-1 and TRBJ2-7, with 7 bases aligning to TRBD2. The junction had 12 bases not matched to a gene; V was cut back by 6 bases and J by 4 bases. There are 14 residues in the CDR3. Germline values: CDR1 DFQATT, CDR2 SNEGSKA (reference sequence). The CDR3 spells CSALKPGGGYEQYF. Written as DNA, the CDR3 is TGCAGTGCCTTAAAACCGGGAGGAGGGTACGAGCAGTACTTC.

V usage is TRBV7-9 and J usage is TRBJ2-5; D gene uncertain. V was clipped by 3 bases and J by 5 bases, with 22 bases between them. This CDR3 contains 17 residues. Germline CDR1 SEHNR, CDR2 FQNEAQ (reference sequence). CDR3 DNA sequence: TGTGCCAGCAGCTTTTTGTGGCCCACAGACCTCCGTGAGACCCAGTACTTC. This encodes CASSFLWPTDLRETQYF.